The next 23 T cell receptor beta chains were all read from a single sample in a study of cytomegalovirus exposure and HLA in healthy donors. A multiplex PCR was run with 60 Vbeta primers and 13 Jbeta primers. Assay used: immunoSEQ multiplex PCR; TCRdb lists only in-frame clones, some missing. This listing includes tens of thousands of clones. Material: PBMCs. The receptors originated from a woman between 25 and 40 years old in good health and CMV-seropositive.

V and J are TRBV5-1 and TRBJ1-1; D not certain. Deletions cut 4 bases from V and 0 bases from J, with 13 bases between. The length of the CDR3 is 15 residues. From germline, CDR1 is SGHRS and CDR2 YFSETQ. Here the CDR3 DNA reads TGCGCCAGCAGCCCCCACGGGGTAATGAACACTGAAGCTTTCTTT. It specifies CASSPHGVMNTEAFF.

The chain links TRBV2 to TRBJ2-7, with 12 bases fitting TRBD1. The CDR3 spans 14 residues. J gave up 5 bases and V 6 bases, and 5 bases lay outside the gene matches. The germline V gene has CDR1 SNHLY and CDR2 FYNNEI. The chain's CDR3 is CASRVGTGGDEQYF. The CDR3 DNA reads as TGTGCCAGCAGGGTAGGGACAGGGGGCGACGAGCAGTACTTC.

V usage is TRBV29-1 and J usage is TRBJ1-5, with TRBD1 matching over 8 bases. Germline V gene data show CDR1 as SQVTM and CDR2 as ANQGSEA. This CDR3 contains 15 residues. The J segment lost 1 base and the V segment lost 3 bases, leaving 5 bases of the junction unmatched. The CDR3 reads CSVEVTGESNQPQHF. CDR3 DNA sequence: TGCAGCGTTGAGGTGACAGGGGAGAGCAATCAGCCCCAGCATTTT.

This rearrangement joins TRBV9 to TRBJ2-1; TRBD2 matches 14 bases. In germline, CDR1 is SGDLS, CDR2 YYNGEE. V shed 1 base, J shed 5 bases, and the junction held 11 bases outside the gene matches. The CDR3 is 19 amino acids. In DNA, the CDR3 is TGTGCCAGCAGCGTAACGTCTACTCGACTAGCGGGGGGGGACAATGAGCAGTTCTTC. It encodes CASSVTSTRLAGGDNEQFF.

V usage is TRBV30 and J usage is TRBJ2-5; TRBD2 aligns across 7 bases. With V trimmed by 2 bases and J by 3 bases, 9 bases remained unmatched. The germline CDR1 and CDR2 sequences are GTSNPN and SVGIG (reference sequence). The length of the CDR3 is 15 residues. CDR3 sequence (DNA): TGTGCCTGGAGTAACCCAGGACTAGGGGAAGAGACCCAGTACTTC. As protein: CAWSNPGLGEETQYF.

The chain joins TRBV4-2 to TRBJ1-5, with a possible D match to TRBD1 (5 bases). V lost 1 base to trimming and J lost 6 bases, with 13 bases between them. CDR3 length equals 15 residues. Germline loops: CDR1 LGHNA, CDR2 YNFKEQ. DNA for the CDR3: TGTGCCAGCAGCCAAGTTGGCAGGGAAGGTCAGCCCCAGCATTTT. Protein: CASSQVGREGQPQHF.

The genes are TRBV4-1 and TRBJ1-1; D remains ambiguous. Germline-derived CDR1 and CDR2 are MGHRA and YSYEKL. This CDR3 contains 14 residues. Trimming removed 0 bases from V and 0 bases from J, with 5 bases in between. This CDR3 is CASSQDEVNTEAFF. As DNA, the CDR3 is TGCGCCAGCAGCCAAGATGAGGTGAACACTGAAGCTTTCTTT.

The chain recombines TRBV19 with TRBJ2-6, with D perhaps matching TRBD1 (6 bases). This CDR3 has 15 amino acids. Germline V CDR1 and CDR2: LNHDA, SQIVND (reference sequence). V was clipped by 7 bases and J by 3 bases, with 13 bases between them. The CDR3 reads CASKLTGYGANVLTF. CDR3 in DNA: TGTGCCAGTAAACTCACAGGGTATGGGGCCAACGTCCTGACTTTC.

The chain is built from TRBV2 and TRBJ2-7; 11 nucleotides line up with TRBD1. The CDR3 covers 16 residues. With 4 bases clipped from V and 4 bases from J, the junction kept 9 bases outside the gene matches. CDR1 is SNHLY, CDR2 FYNNEI, per germline. CDR3 sequence (DNA): TGTGCCAGCAGTGGGTCGAGGGACAGGGGGGGATACGAGCAGTACTTC. This sequence encodes CASSGSRDRGGYEQYF.

DNA of the CDR3: TGTGCCAGCAGTGAAGTGTCAGGGAGGCCTGAAGCTTTCTTT. This gives the protein CASSEVSGRPEAFF. V is TRBV2 and J is TRBJ1-1; a weak D match, TRBD1 (5 bases). V lost 1 base to trimming and J lost 6 bases, with 12 bases between them. The germline V gene has CDR1 SNHLY and CDR2 FYNNEI. The CDR3 consists of 14 residues.

Measured by frequency, this clone is medium-sized. The chain couples TRBV28 to TRBJ2-7; no clear D gene. Germline lookup yields CDR1 MDHEN and CDR2 SYDVKM. V lost 3 bases to trimming and J lost 0 bases, with 9 bases between them. The length of the CDR3 is 14 residues. For the CDR3, the DNA is TGTGCCAGCAGTTTCAGGTCTCCCTCCTACGAGCAGTACTTC. Protein product: CASSFRSPSYEQYF. The entire variable domain, with the rest obtained from reference TRBV28 and TRBJ2-7, is as follows: DVKVTQSSRYLVKRTGEKVFLECVQDMDHENMFWYRQDPGLGLRLIYFSYDVKMKEKGDIPEGYSVSREKKERFSLILESASTNQTSMYLCASSFRSPSYEQYFGPGTRLTVT.

The chain has TRBV6-1 and TRBJ2-2; 11 nucleotides line up with TRBD1. CDR3 length: 15 amino acids. V lost 6 bases to trimming and J lost 5 bases; unmatched junction nucleotides: 5. Per the germline V gene, CDR1 is MNHNS and CDR2 is SASEGT. The CDR3 DNA follows: TGTGCCAGCAGCCTGGACAGGGGGCAAACCGGGGAGCTGTTTTTT. Translation gives CASSLDRGQTGELFF.

The CDR3 coding sequence is TGTGCCTGGAGCCCACGGGGGATACACGCCTACGAGCAGTACTTC. Its translation: CAWSPRGIHAYEQYF. The chain recombines TRBV30 with TRBJ2-7; possible D gene TRBD2, 6 bases. CDR1 is GTSNPN, CDR2 SVGIG, per germline (reference sequence). This CDR3 comprises 15 residues. V lost 3 bases to trimming and J lost 2 bases, with 17 bases between them. Full variable domain (remainder filled in from reference TRBV30 and TRBJ2-7): SQTIHQWPATLVQPVGSPLSLECTVEGTSNPNLYWYRQAAGRGLQLLFYSVGIGQISSEVPQNLSASRPQDRQFILSSKKLLLSDSGFYLCAWSPRGIHAYEQYFGPGTRLTVT.

The chain has TRBV9 and TRBJ1-2; D not resolved. Germline lookup yields CDR1 SGDLS and CDR2 YYNGEE. V lost 0 bases, J lost 0 bases, and 12 bases lay in between. The CDR3 length is 16 residues. The CDR3 sequence: CASSVDLYSSNYGYTF. The DNA for the CDR3 is TGTGCCAGCAGCGTAGATTTGTACAGTTCTAACTATGGCTACACCTTC.

The chain combines TRBV6-1 with TRBJ2-7; D is perhaps TRBD1 (5 bases). The V gene lost 3 bases and the J gene lost 2 bases, with 8 bases spanning the gap. This CDR3 has 13 residues. In germline, CDR1 is MNHNS, CDR2 SASEGT. This CDR3 is CASSEGPPYEQYF. CDR3 DNA: TGTGCCAGCAGTGAGGGGCCTCCCTACGAGCAGTACTTC.

The J gene is TRBJ1-5, the V gene TRBV2; 8 positions agree with TRBD1. In germline, CDR1 is SNHLY, CDR2 FYNNEI. This CDR3 spans 18 amino acids. V gave up 6 bases and J gave up 0 bases; unmatched junction bases: 13. The DNA of the CDR3 is TGTGCCAGCAGATCTTTTCAGGGGGCGTCCGGTAGCAATCAGCCCCAGCATTTT. Amino acids: CASRSFQGASGSNQPQHF.

The gene calls are TRBV18 and TRBJ1-1; D call uncertain. The germline CDR1 and CDR2 sequences are KGHSH and LQKENI. Trimming left V 5 bases short and J 1 base short, with 8 bases between. The CDR3 has 13 residues. As DNA, the CDR3 is TGTGCCAGCTCAATTCAGGAGAACACTGAAGCTTTCTTT. It encodes CASSIQENTEAFF.

The CDR3 region has the DNA TGCAGCGTGACCTCACAGGGATTCACCGGGGAGCTGTTTTTT. Encoded protein: CSVTSQGFTGELFF. This chain links TRBV29-1 with TRBJ2-2, with D possibly matching TRBD1 (6 bases). The germline CDR1 and CDR2 sequences are SQVTM and ANQGSEA. CDR3 size: 14 residues. The ends were cut back, 6 bases at V and 4 bases at J, with 15 bases in the middle.

The chain employs TRBV6-5 and TRBJ2-5; a possible D gene is TRBD1 (6 bases). Germline V gives CDR1 MNHEY, CDR2 SVGAGI. The CDR3 length is 13 residues. Trimming stripped 3 bases from V and 4 bases from J, with 9 bases between. In nucleotides, the CDR3 is TGTGCCAGCAGTTATTCAGGGGCAGAGACCCAGTACTTC. Its protein is CASSYSGAETQYF.

The rearrangement links TRBV11-2 to TRBJ1-6; D gene ambiguous. Germline-derived CDR1 and CDR2 are SGHAT and FQNNGV. This CDR3 contains 12 residues. V was shortened by 5 bases and J by 11 bases, with 10 bases between the two germline ends. For the CDR3, the DNA is TGTGCCAGCAGCCACAGTGGGCCACCCCTCCACTTT. Amino acid sequence: CASSHSGPPLHF. The full variable domain, completed using reference TRBV11-2 and TRBJ1-6, is EAGVAQSPRYKIIEKRQSVAFWCNPISGHATLYWYQQILGQGPKLLIQFQNNGVVDDSQLPKDRFSAERLKGVDSTLKIQPAKLEDSAVYLCASSHSGPPLHFGNGTRLTVT.

The V gene is TRBV5-1, the J gene TRBJ1-6; D unresolved. Trimming took 0 bases from V and 7 from J, leaving 11 bases between them. Germline CDR1 SGHRS, CDR2 YFSETQ. This CDR3 region has 15 residues. This CDR3 reads CASSLVTDANSPLHF. The CDR3 coding sequence is TGCGCCAGCAGCTTGGTAACAGACGCCAATTCACCCCTCCACTTT.

This rearrangement joins TRBV6-6 to TRBJ1-1, with D possibly matching TRBD1 (5 bases). Germline CDR1 and CDR2: MNHNY and SVGAGI (reference sequence). This CDR3 contains 13 residues. V was trimmed by 3 bases and J by 1 base, leaving 6 bases between them. The CDR3 DNA reads TGTGCCAGCAGTTATCAGGGGAACACTGAAGCTTTCTTT. Translating it yields CASSYQGNTEAFF.

The chain carries TRBV5-1 and TRBJ2-7, with D possibly TRBD1 on 5 matching bases. From germline, CDR1 is SGHRS and CDR2 YFSETQ. CDR3 length equals 13 residues. V was shortened by 5 bases and J by 3 bases, with 12 bases between the two germline ends. CDR3 residues: CASRSDSDYEQYF. DNA of the CDR3: TGCGCCAGCAGATCCGACAGTGACTACGAGCAGTACTTC.